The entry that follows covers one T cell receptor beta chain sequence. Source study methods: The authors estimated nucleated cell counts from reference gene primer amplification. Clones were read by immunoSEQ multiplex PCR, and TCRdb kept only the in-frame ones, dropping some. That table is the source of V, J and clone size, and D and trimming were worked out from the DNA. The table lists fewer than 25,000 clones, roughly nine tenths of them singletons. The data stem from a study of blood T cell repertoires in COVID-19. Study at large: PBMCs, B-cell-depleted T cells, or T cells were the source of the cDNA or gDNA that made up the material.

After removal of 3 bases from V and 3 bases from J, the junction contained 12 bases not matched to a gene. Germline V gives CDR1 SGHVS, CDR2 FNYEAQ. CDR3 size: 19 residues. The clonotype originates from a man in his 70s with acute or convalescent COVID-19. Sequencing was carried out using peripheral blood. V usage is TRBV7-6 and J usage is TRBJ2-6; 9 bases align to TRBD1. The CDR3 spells CASSFIPGQGTRGANVLTF. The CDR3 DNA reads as TGTGCCAGCAGCTTCATACCGGGACAGGGAACTCGTGGGGCCAACGTCCTGACTTTC.